The 21 T cell receptor beta chains presented below share a single source sample, sequenced in a study of beta chain features in type 1 diabetes. Reverse transcribing all isolated RNA meant expressed TCRB transcripts were sequenced. Only in-frame clones appear in the TCRdb table, and some are missing; sequencing was by immunoSEQ multiplex PCR. The sample lists about 150,000 clones, 11% occurring once. The sequenced sample was central memory CD4+ T cells from blood. These receptors came from a man younger than 35 in good health.

This clone was counted between two and nine times. The chain couples TRBV6-6 to TRBJ2-7, with 7 bases lining up with TRBD2. Unmatched junction bases numbered 2, after V lost 0 bases and J lost 3 bases. The CDR3 loop spans 14 amino acids. Germline-derived CDR1 and CDR2 are MNHNY and SVGAGI (reference sequence). The CDR3 is CASSYSREFYEQYF. The CDR3 DNA reads as TGTGCCAGCAGTTACTCGCGGGAGTTCTACGAGCAGTACTTC.

The V and J genes are TRBV7-3 and TRBJ1-5, with TRBD1 as a possible D gene (6 bases). Per germline, CDR1 SGHTA and CDR2 FQGTGA. Trimming removed 5 bases from V and 1 base from J, with 12 bases in between. The CDR3 runs 15 residues. The CDR3 coding sequence is TGTGCCAGCAGCGATATCGGACAGAGCAATCAGCCCCAGCATTTT. Its protein is CASSDIGQSNQPQHF. The whole variable domain, remainder taken from reference TRBV7-3 and TRBJ1-5, is GAGVSQTPSNKVTEKGKYVELRCDPISGHTALYWYRQSLGQGPEFLIYFQGTGAADDSGLPNDRFFAVRPEGSVSTLKIQRTERGDSAVYLCASSDIGQSNQPQHFGDGTRLSIL.

This clone has only a few counts. This chain joins TRBV7-2 and TRBJ1-2, with 8 bases identical to TRBD1. This CDR3 has 15 residues. The ends lost 3 bases at V and 5 bases at J; junction bases unmatched: 8. Germline CDR1 SGHTA, CDR2 FQGNSA. The CDR3, as DNA: TGTGCCAGCAGCTTCCAGGGGGCGAGAGCGTATGGCTACACCTTC. This sequence encodes CASSFQGARAYGYTF.

This clone was counted at least ten times. The V gene is TRBV7-9, the J gene TRBJ2-4; 8 nucleotides line up with TRBD1. Trimming took 5 bases from V and 7 from J; bases not matched to a gene: 7. The CDR3 loop spans 14 amino acids. CDR1 SEHNR and CDR2 FQNEAQ come from the germline V gene (reference sequence). The CDR3 protein is CASSPGQGRNIQYF. CDR3 nucleotide sequence: TGTGCCAGCAGCCCCGGACAGGGACGGAACATTCAGTACTTC.

Regarding this clone: Only one base separates this from a far larger clonotype, so it likely reflects a read error. The chain combines TRBV11-2 with TRBJ1-1; no clear D gene. Germline CDR1 reads SGHAT; CDR2 reads FQNNGV. V lost 3 bases and J lost 1, with 6 bases in between. This CDR3 comprises 13 residues. CDR3 DNA sequence: TGTGCCAGCAGCTTTCAGGAGAACACTGAAGCTTTCTTT. Residues: CASSFQENTEAFF.

The chain is built from TRBV4-3 and TRBJ2-2; TRBD1 agrees at 8 bases. V trimming: 3 bases; J trimming: 6 bases; junction bases outside the gene matches: 9. The CDR3 is 16 amino acids. CDR1 LGHNA and CDR2 YSLEER come from the germline V gene. CDR3: CASSQRGTTGAGELFF. In DNA, the CDR3 is TGCGCCAGCAGCCAGAGGGGAACGACAGGGGCCGGGGAGCTGTTTTTT.

This clone showed up many times. The V gene is TRBV9, the J gene TRBJ2-7, with D maybe TRBD2 (5 bases). CDR1 and CDR2 (germline): SGDLS, YYNGEE. Trimming shortened V by 0 bases and J by 3 bases, and 13 bases separated the two germline ends. The CDR3 totals 15 residues. Here the CDR3 DNA reads TGTGCCAGCAGCGTAGCCCCAACGAGGGACTACGAGCAGTACTTC. It is translated as CASSVAPTRDYEQYF.

This clone was counted a few times. In the same sample, other DNA sequences code for this CDR3. The V and J genes are TRBV20-1 and TRBJ1-2; D is undetermined. The CDR3 covers 10 residues. Germline V gene data show CDR1 as DFQATT and CDR2 as SNEGSKA (reference sequence). V was pared by 3 bases and J by 5 bases, with 4 bases between. The CDR3 DNA reads TGCAGTGCTAGTTATTATGGCTACACCTTC. Translating it yields CSASYYGYTF.

A few counts support this clone. CDR3 residues: CASSTTTEKLFF. CDR3 sequence (DNA): TGTGCCAGTAGTACAACAACGGAAAAACTGTTTTTT. The genes are TRBV19 and TRBJ1-4; no reliable D call. The V and J ends lost 4 bases and 8 bases respectively, with 8 bases between them. The germline V gene encodes CDR1 LNHDA and CDR2 SQIVND (reference sequence). This CDR3 has 12 residues.

This clone has only a few counts. The gene calls are TRBV5-1 and TRBJ2-1; no reliable D call. The CDR3 runs 11 residues. Germline V gene data show CDR1 as SGHRS and CDR2 as YFSETQ. Trimming took off 3 bases at V and 4 bases at J, with 2 bases between the two ends. This chain's CDR3 is CASSWYNEQFF. CDR3 sequence (DNA): TGCGCCAGCAGCTGGTACAATGAGCAGTTCTTC.

In this sample, this clone turned up a few times. The gene calls are TRBV28 and TRBJ2-5, with no clear D. Deletions cut 6 bases from V and 4 bases from J, with 6 bases between. The CDR3 is 11 amino acids. Germline V gives CDR1 MDHEN, CDR2 SYDVKM. This CDR3 is CASRGVETQYF. CDR3 DNA sequence: TGTGCCAGCAGAGGAGTAGAGACCCAGTACTTC.

The chain uses TRBV11-3 and TRBJ2-2, with 8 bases that match TRBD2. This CDR3 region has 14 residues. CDR1 is SGHNT, CDR2 YENEEA, per germline. J gave up 8 bases and V 3 bases, and 5 bases lay outside the gene matches. CDR3 loop: CASSFSGELGELFF. The CDR3, as DNA: TGTGCCAGCAGCTTTAGCGGGGAGTTGGGGGAGCTGTTTTTT.

The chain combines TRBV11-1 with TRBJ1-1; a weak D match, TRBD1 (5 bases). The V end lost 2 bases, the J end lost 4 bases, and 14 bases lay between the germline ends. The CDR3 totals 15 residues. Germline loops: CDR1 SGHAT, CDR2 FQDESV (reference sequence). DNA of the CDR3: TGTGCCAGCAGCTTAAAGCTGGCAGGGACCACTGAAGCTTTCTTT. Translation: CASSLKLAGTTEAFF.

The chain combines TRBV30 with TRBJ2-7; 8 nucleotides agree with TRBD1. The V gene's germline CDR1 is GTSNPN and CDR2 SVGIG (reference sequence). This CDR3 has 12 residues. The junction had 2 bases not matched to a gene; V was cut back by 3 bases and J by 4 bases. The CDR3 protein is CAWSRQGYEQYF. The CDR3 nucleotides are TGTGCCTGGAGCAGACAGGGGTACGAGCAGTACTTC.

The sample holds a few counts of this clone. This chain uses TRBV7-2 with TRBJ2-7; 9 bases align to TRBD1. J lost 3 bases, V lost 5 bases, and 5 bases had no gene match. Germline V gene lookup returns CDR1 SGHTA and CDR2 FQGNSA. The CDR3 is made up of 14 amino acids. The CDR3 region has the DNA TGTGCCAGCAGCCGTGACAGGGGGGACTACGAGCAGTACTTC. This codes for CASSRDRGDYEQYF.

This clone occurred a few times. The chain is built from TRBV7-8 and TRBJ2-1; weak D call: TRBD1 (6 bases). Germline-derived CDR1 and CDR2 are SGHVS and FQNEAQ. Trimming pared 6 bases from V and 4 bases from J, leaving 25 bases between. The CDR3 totals 18 residues. CDR3 region: CASSPSWAVQGRYNEQFF. The CDR3 coding sequence is TGTGCCAGCAGTCCTAGTTGGGCGGTACAGGGAAGATACAATGAGCAGTTCTTC. Using reference TRBV7-8 and TRBJ2-1 for the parts outside the CDR3, the full variable domain is GAGVSQSPRYKVAKRGQDVALRCDPISGHVSLFWYQQALGQGPEFLTYFQNEAQLDKSGLPSDRFFAERPEGSVSTLKIQRTQQEDSAVYLCASSPSWAVQGRYNEQFFGPGTRLTVL.

This clone was detected only a few times. The chain employs TRBV28 and TRBJ1-1, with D perhaps matching TRBD1 (6 bases). CDR3 length equals 12 residues. V was trimmed by 7 bases and J by 3 bases, leaving 9 bases between them. Germline CDR1 MDHEN, CDR2 SYDVKM. The CDR3 sequence is CASIGQHTEAFF. DNA of the CDR3: TGTGCCAGCATCGGACAGCACACTGAAGCTTTCTTT. The full variable domain, with the rest looked up from reference TRBV28 and TRBJ1-1, is DVKVTQSSRYLVKRTGEKVFLECVQDMDHENMFWYRQDPGLGLRLIYFSYDVKMKEKGDIPEGYSVSREKKERFSLILESASTNQTSMYLCASIGQHTEAFFGQGTRLTVV.

A note on this clone: A far larger clone is off by one base, so a read error is likely. The chain combines TRBV7-9 with TRBJ2-6; D perhaps matches TRBD2 (6 bases). With 6 bases removed from V and 2 bases from J, the gap between germline ends came to 11 bases. This CDR3 is built from 15 residues. CDR1 is SEHNR and CDR2 is FQNEAQ in the germline V gene (reference sequence). The CDR3 sequence: CASSPGEAGANVLTF. Written as DNA, the CDR3 is TGTGCCAGCAGTCCCGGGGAGGCTGGGGCCAACGTCCTGACTTTC.

This clone occurred a few times. The chain couples TRBV5-1 to TRBJ2-7, with 14 bases matching TRBD2. The CDR3 is 16 amino acids. Germline trimming cut 4 bases from V and 5 bases from J; bases unmatched to any gene: 8. Germline V gives CDR1 SGHRS, CDR2 YFSETQ. CDR3 loop: CASSPGTSGRTHEQYF. CDR3 coding DNA: TGCGCCAGCAGCCCTGGGACTAGCGGGAGAACCCACGAGCAGTACTTC.

A note on this clone: This sample includes further DNA sequences coding for the same CDR3. This chain joins TRBV11-3 and TRBJ2-3; no definite D call. V was pared by 1 base and J by 0 bases, with 5 bases between. CDR3 length: 14 amino acids. Germline V gives CDR1 SGHNT, CDR2 YENEEA. CDR3 sequence (DNA): TGTGCCAGCAGCTTAGGAGGCAGCACAGATACGCAGTATTTT. Its protein product is CASSLGGSTDTQYF. Combining the CDR3 with reference TRBV11-3 and TRBJ2-3 gives the whole variable domain EAGVVQSPRYKIIEKKQPVAFWCNPISGHNTLYWYLQNLGQGPELLIRYENEEAVDDSQLPKDRFSAERLKGVDSTLKIQPAELGDSAVYLCASSLGGSTDTQYFGPGTRLTVL.

This clone was detected a few times. The rearrangement links TRBV11-2 to TRBJ2-3, with TRBD2 matching over 12 bases. V was pared by 4 bases and J by 3 bases, with 11 bases of the junction left unmatched. In germline, CDR1 is SGHAT, CDR2 FQNNGV. The CDR3 covers 18 residues. CDR3 bases: TGTGCCAGCAGCTCCCTCGTCCTAGCGGGGGGGCAAACAGATACGCAGTATTTT. Amino acid sequence: CASSSLVLAGGQTDTQYF.